This TCR beta chain is from a study of blood T cell repertoires in COVID-19. The CDR3 contains 13 residues. Produced via immunoSEQ multiplex PCR; TCRdb's table is partial and in-frame only. The top ten hold approximately 9.1% of the sample, which has 75,000 to 80,000 clones, about 88% seen once. The sequencing input was peripheral blood. The TCR sequence derives from a human donor in a cohort sampled during active COVID-19. The V call is TRBV21-1, the J call TRBJ2-3; the DNA was not used to check the table's D call, TRBD2. TRBV21-1 has pseudogene status. In nucleotides, the CDR3 is TGTGCCAGCAAAACGAGATGCACAGATACGCAGTATTTT. It codes for CASKTRCTDTQYF.